The 21 T cell receptor beta chains reported below all come from one sample, sequenced in a study of T-cell reconstitution after alpha-beta-depleted transplantation in children. The TCRbeta library was prepared with unique molecular identifiers. TCRdb fed the PCR reads into MiXCR, producing one record per CDR3 protein. This sample has about 210,000 distinct CDR3 sequences, with roughly a sixth found just once. The sample consisted of PBMCs, mostly from graft donor cells, taken 360 days after TCRalphabeta/CD19-depleted stem cell transplant. The source is a male patient between 2 and 15 years old who had a stem cell transplant for acute lymphoblastic leukemia, so the T cells may come from the graft donor.

In its sample, this clonotype was seen a few times. The V and J genes are TRBV28 and TRBJ2-3, with 8 positions matching TRBD1. Germline CDR1 MDHEN, CDR2 SYDVKM. V gave up 4 bases and J gave up 4 bases; unmatched junction bases: 10. There are 16 residues in the CDR3. The CDR3 sequence: CASSSPGGAKSDTQYF. Here the CDR3 DNA reads TGTGCCAGCAGTTCTCCAGGGGGCGCGAAATCAGATACGCAGTATTTT.

The chain couples TRBV2 to TRBJ1-5; D perhaps matches TRBD1 (6 bases). This CDR3 region has 14 residues. Deletions cut 3 bases from V and 6 bases from J, with 12 bases between. Germline V CDR1 and CDR2: SNHLY, FYNNEI. CDR3 loop: CASSEAGAIQPQHF. The CDR3 DNA sequence: TGTGCCAGCAGTGAGGCAGGGGCCATTCAGCCCCAGCATTTT.

This clonotype was counted a few times. V is TRBV6-1 and J is TRBJ2-7; no definite D call. This CDR3 is 15 amino acids long. Deletions cut 6 bases from V and 0 bases from J, with 15 bases between. Germline V gene data show CDR1 as MNHNS and CDR2 as SASEGT. The CDR3 DNA reads as TGTGCCAGCAGGATCGACCCAAAGAGCTCCTACGAGCAGTACTTC. This gives the protein CASRIDPKSSYEQYF.

The rearrangement joins TRBV6-5 to TRBJ2-3; tentatively, D is TRBD1 (5 bases). The CDR3 is made up of 11 amino acids. Between the trimmed V and J ends, which lost 6 bases and 5 bases, there was a span of 6 bases. Looked up from germline, CDR1 is MNHEY and CDR2 is SVGAGI. The CDR3 loop reads CASRQGDTQYF. The CDR3 DNA follows: TGTGCCAGCAGGCAGGGAGATACGCAGTATTTT.

The table lists this clonotype with a few counts. V usage is TRBV5-6 and J usage is TRBJ2-3; D not certain. Trimming took off 0 bases at V and 1 base at J, with 18 bases between the two ends. CDR3 size: 18 residues. CDR1 is SGHDT, CDR2 YYEEEE, per germline. The CDR3 sequence: CASSLVYNTYRRTDTQYF. CDR3 DNA: TGTGCCAGCAGCTTGGTGTACAACACCTATAGGCGCACAGATACGCAGTATTTT.

This rearrangement joins TRBV3-1 to TRBJ1-2; maybe TRBD1 (5 bases). Per the germline V gene, CDR1 is LGHDT and CDR2 is YNNKEL (reference sequence). V was trimmed by 4 bases and J by 5 bases, leaving 14 bases between them. The CDR3 sequence is 14 residues long. CDR3 sequence reads: CASSPQGRSYGYTF. Written as DNA, the CDR3 is TGTGCCAGCAGCCCCCAGGGACGATCGTATGGCTACACCTTC.

This clonotype was seen only a few times. The chain couples TRBV7-9 to TRBJ2-1, with 9 bases identical to TRBD1. The CDR3 length is 16 residues. Germline V gives CDR1 SEHNR, CDR2 FQNEAQ (reference sequence). V dropped 3 bases and J dropped 4; count of bases not matched to a gene: 7. The CDR3 nucleotides are TGTGCCAGCAGCTTTACAGGGGGCGACATATACAATGAGCAGTTCTTC. It encodes CASSFTGGDIYNEQFF.

The rearrangement links TRBV2 to TRBJ2-4; D possibly uses TRBD1 or TRBD2 (5 bases each). The CDR3 is 16 amino acids. CDR1 and CDR2 from the germline V gene are SNHLY and FYNNEI. The V end lost 2 bases, the J end lost 0 bases, and 11 bases lay between the germline ends. The CDR3 region is CASSEPGAVAKNIQYF. The DNA for the CDR3 is TGTGCCAGCAGTGAACCCGGGGCAGTAGCCAAAAACATTCAGTACTTC.

This clonotype was counted many times. This chain connects TRBV27 to TRBJ2-1, with D unresolved. The CDR3 contains 11 residues. Between the trimmed V and J ends, which lost 8 bases and 7 bases, there was a span of 9 bases. Germline CDR1 is MNHEY and CDR2 is SMNVEV (reference sequence). The CDR3 sequence: CASQTLNEQFF. As DNA, the CDR3 is TGTGCCAGCCAGACGCTGAATGAGCAGTTCTTC.

This clonotype was counted between two and nine times. V gene TRBV7-1 combines with J gene TRBJ2-2; 9 bases are shared with TRBD1. TRBV7-1 qualifies as an ORF whose function is uncertain. V trimming: 3 bases; J trimming: 5 bases; junction bases outside the gene matches: 28. The CDR3 sequence is 23 residues long. The CDR3 is CASSSARPGTGNGGRLKTGELFF. For the CDR3, the DNA is TGTGCCAGCAGCTCCGCCCGTCCCGGGACAGGGAATGGGGGGCGCCTGAAGACCGGGGAGCTGTTTTTT.

The chain uses TRBV20-1 and TRBJ2-1; 8 bases match TRBD2. J lost 4 bases, V lost 7 bases, and 9 bases had no gene match. CDR3 length: 14 residues. CDR1 and CDR2 from the germline V gene are DFQATT and SNEGSKA (reference sequence). CDR3 sequence: CSVRVAGIYNEQFF. CDR3 in DNA: TGCAGTGTGAGGGTAGCGGGGATTTACAATGAGCAGTTCTTC.

The chain links TRBV3-1 to TRBJ1-5; D is ambiguous. Trimming cost V 0 bases and J 6 bases, with 9 bases left between them. The germline V gene encodes CDR1 LGHDT and CDR2 YNNKEL (reference sequence). CDR3 length: 14 amino acids. The CDR3 protein is CASSQDSFGQPQHF. For the CDR3, the DNA is TGTGCCAGCAGCCAAGACTCATTCGGTCAGCCCCAGCATTTT.

This clonotype was observed a handful of times. The CDR3 region is CASSLIQSSYNEQFF. CDR3 nucleotides: TGTGCCAGCAGTCTCATACAGAGCTCCTACAATGAGCAGTTCTTC. The chain uses TRBV7-2 and TRBJ2-1; no clear D gene. V was shortened by 6 bases and J by 0 bases, with 12 bases between the two germline ends. CDR1 is SGHTA, CDR2 FQGNSA, per germline. The CDR3 sequence is 15 residues long.

This chain connects TRBV27 to TRBJ1-3, with D hard to call. The CDR3 is 13 amino acids. Trimming left V 8 bases short and J 0 bases short, with 8 bases between. CDR1 is MNHEY, CDR2 SMNVEV, per germline (reference sequence). CDR3 sequence (DNA): TGTGCCAGCCCACTCAGCTCTGGAAACACCATATATTTT. Translating it yields CASPLSSGNTIYF.

The rearrangement links TRBV7-8 to TRBJ2-1; 9 bases match TRBD2. The length of the CDR3 is 13 residues. J was trimmed by 7 bases and V by 5 bases; bases with no gene match: 3. Germline V CDR1 and CDR2: SGHVS, FQNEAQ. The CDR3 nucleotides are TGTGCCAGCAGCGCGGGGGGGCCGAATGAGCAGTTCTTC. Translation: CASSAGGPNEQFF.

The sample holds a few counts of this clonotype. The rearrangement joins TRBV6-1 to TRBJ1-4, with a tentative D call TRBD1 (5 bases). The germline gives CDR1 MNHNS, CDR2 SASEGT. This CDR3 spans 13 amino acids. V shed 7 bases and J shed 5 bases, with 11 bases lying between them. The CDR3 protein is CASTGTPNEKLFF. CDR3 sequence (DNA): TGTGCCAGCACTGGGACGCCGAATGAAAAACTGTTTTTT.

This clonotype was recorded at least ten times. V is TRBV6-5 and J is TRBJ1-5; a possible D gene is TRBD1 (5 bases). Germline V gene lookup returns CDR1 MNHEY and CDR2 SVGAGI. CDR3 length: 14 residues. V was trimmed by 4 bases and J by 4 bases, leaving 11 bases between them. This CDR3 reads CASSSGGGNQPQHF. CDR3 DNA sequence: TGTGCCAGCAGTTCCGGGGGGGGTAATCAGCCCCAGCATTTT.

The V call is TRBV27, the J call TRBJ1-1, with TRBD1 matching 9 bases. The CDR3 has 13 amino acids. CDR1 is MNHEY and CDR2 is SMNVEV in the germline V gene (reference sequence). The V gene end was trimmed by 7 bases and the J gene end by 5 bases; junction bases not matched to a gene: 5. The CDR3 bases are TGTGCCAGCACCCGGGACAGGGCAACTGAAGCTTTCTTT. Protein sequence: CASTRDRATEAFF.

This clonotype was counted many times. The rearrangement links TRBV29-1 to TRBJ2-7; unclear D gene. Between the trimmed V and J ends, which lost 2 bases and 1 base, there was a span of 15 bases. Germline V CDR1 and CDR2: SQVTM, ANQGSEA. The CDR3 spans 15 residues. CDR3 bases: TGCAGCGTTGAAAGCCCAGGCCGGGCGTCCTACGAGCAGTACTTC. This codes for CSVESPGRASYEQYF.

This clonotype was seen at least ten times. V is TRBV20-1 and J is TRBJ2-2; perhaps D is TRBD1 or TRBD2 (5 bases each). Germline lookup yields CDR1 DFQATT and CDR2 SNEGSKA (reference sequence). With 5 bases removed from V and 3 bases from J, the gap between germline ends came to 7 bases. The CDR3 runs 12 residues. CDR3 loop: CSARGDTGELFF. CDR3 bases: TGCAGTGCTCGGGGCGACACCGGGGAGCTGTTTTTT.

The J gene is TRBJ1-1, the V gene TRBV20-1; D unresolved. With 3 bases removed from V and 8 bases from J, the gap between germline ends came to 10 bases. The V gene's germline CDR1 is DFQATT and CDR2 SNEGSKA (reference sequence). The CDR3 runs 11 residues. The CDR3 nucleotides are TGCAGTGCTAGGTCTTTGTTCGAAGCTTTCTTT. Protein product: CSARSLFEAFF.